Listed here is a single T cell receptor beta chain. Its antigen is not known. PCR employed 60 Vbeta and 13 Jbeta primers. Clones were sequenced by immunoSEQ multiplex PCR, and TCRdb holds only the in-frame ones, with some missing. This table holds around 140,000 clones, about four fifths found once. This CDR3 has 17 residues. The V segment lost 4 bases and the J segment 3 bases; nucleotides outside the gene matches: 7. In germline, CDR1 is MNHEY, CDR2 SMNVEV (reference sequence). The entry originates in a study of cytomegalovirus exposure and HLA in healthy donors. Notes on the study in general: The majority of TCR sequences were rare, yet some public TCRs appeared in many donors. Three of the chains that were CMV-associated were confirmed in vitro to be specific for CMV antigens.

The source material was PBMCs. This sequence originates from a male donor in good health and CMV-seronegative. V usage is TRBV27 and J usage is TRBJ2-2; 11 positions match TRBD2. The chain's CDR3 is CASSSSTSGVYTGELFF. The CDR3 DNA follows: TGTGCCAGCAGTTCCTCGACTAGCGGGGTTTACACCGGGGAGCTGTTTTTT.